These 12 T cell receptor beta chains were sequenced from one sample in a study of OX40 agonist ivuxolimab in advanced cancers. Repertoires were generated with immunoSEQ multiplex PCR, while TCRdb's copy carries only in-frame clones and drops some. The profile shows 65,000 to 90,000 clones, more than 90% of them singletons. The sample was CD4+ or CD8+ T cells sorted from blood, taken in a trial of the OX40 agonist ivuxolimab. These receptors came from an adult with an advanced solid tumor such as melanoma, head and neck, liver or kidney cancer.

The chain couples TRBV7-9 to TRBJ1-3; TRBD1 might be the D (6 bases). Germline CDR1 reads SEHNR; CDR2 reads FQNEAQ (reference sequence). V was cut by 5 bases and J by 2 bases, with 19 bases left in between. The CDR3 length is 17 residues. CDR3 region: CASSPLSPDRTGNTIYF. The CDR3 DNA follows: TGTGCCAGCAGCCCCCTTTCCCCCGACAGGACTGGAAACACCATATATTTT.

The chain links TRBV5-1 to TRBJ2-3, with 11 positions matching TRBD1. Germline values: CDR1 SGHRS, CDR2 YFSETQ. The CDR3 has 18 residues. The ends lost 4 bases at V and 2 bases at J; junction bases unmatched: 12. The CDR3 bases are TGCGCCAGCAGCCCCTTGGGACAGGGGGGGAGGACCACAGATACGCAGTATTTT. Its translation: CASSPLGQGGRTTDTQYF.

The rearrangement joins TRBV5-1 to TRBJ1-1; D remains unclear. The V end was cut by 4 bases, the J end by 1 base, with 11 bases between. From germline, CDR1 is SGHRS and CDR2 YFSETQ. The CDR3 contains 14 residues. CDR3 DNA: TGCGCCAGCAGCCCACGTGCGGGGAACACTGAAGCTTTCTTT. Translated, it gives CASSPRAGNTEAFF.

This chain uses TRBV7-6 with TRBJ2-3; 9 bases are shared with TRBD2. Losses at the gene ends were 0 bases for V and 5 bases for J; bases not matched to a gene: 3. CDR1 SGHVS and CDR2 FNYEAQ come from the germline V gene. The CDR3 sequence is 15 residues long. The CDR3 coding sequence is TGTGCCAGCAGCTTAGCTAGCGGGGGAGGAGATACGCAGTATTTT. It codes for CASSLASGGGDTQYF.

The chain carries TRBV9 and TRBJ1-1, with D hard to call. With 4 bases removed from V and 5 bases from J, the gap between germline ends came to 15 bases. Germline values: CDR1 SGDLS, CDR2 YYNGEE. This CDR3 comprises 14 residues. As DNA, the CDR3 is TGTGCCAGCAGCATCCGGGCGGGGAAAACTGAAGCTTTCTTT. Its translation: CASSIRAGKTEAFF.

V gene TRBV27 combines with J gene TRBJ2-5, with a possible D match to TRBD2 (5 bases). With 2 bases removed from V and 7 bases from J, the gap between germline ends came to 11 bases. The CDR3 spans 13 residues. Germline loops: CDR1 MNHEY, CDR2 SMNVEV (reference sequence). The CDR3 bases are TGTGCCAGCAGTTTACGGGAACTGGGGACCCAGTACTTC. Amino acids: CASSLRELGTQYF.

The CDR3 nucleotides read TGTGCCAGCAGTTTAATCGAGACCCAGTACTTC. It translates to CASSLIETQYF. This chain joins TRBV7-7 and TRBJ2-5, with D unresolved. Looked up from germline, CDR1 is SSHAT and CDR2 is FNYEAQ (reference sequence). Between the trimmed V and J ends, which lost 6 bases and 5 bases, there was a span of 7 bases. This CDR3 is built from 11 residues.

This clone came up once. The chain links TRBV6-5 to TRBJ2-5, with D perhaps matching TRBD1 (5 bases). Judging by the DNA end, TRBJ2-7 fits better; the J call may be wrong. The CDR3 length is 13 residues. CDR1 is MNHEY, CDR2 SVGAGI, per germline. CDR3 residues: CASSLGHPYEQYF. CDR3 sequence (DNA): TGTGCCAGCAGTCTCGGACATCCCTACGAGCAGTACTTC.

The chain carries TRBV6-4 and TRBJ1-1; D ambiguous. The CDR3 is 18 residues long. In germline, CDR1 is MRHNA, CDR2 SNTAGT. The germline V and J ends were trimmed by 11 bases and 4 bases, with 32 bases remaining between them. The CDR3 reads CAGLPGGFYVIRITEAFF. Written as DNA, the CDR3 is TGTGCCGGCCTACCCGGAGGGTTCTATGTGATTCGTATCACTGAAGCTTTCTTT.

This clone was picked up one time. The gene calls are TRBV10-3 and TRBJ1-2; D is ambiguous. Germline CDR1 ENHRY, CDR2 SYGVKD. Trimming shortened V by 4 bases and J by 1 base, and 13 bases separated the two germline ends. The CDR3 sequence is 15 residues long. The CDR3, as DNA: TGTGCCATCAGTGTATCGGCAGAGCTTAACTATGGCTACACCTTC. Amino acids: CAISVSAELNYGYTF.

This clone was seen just once. The chain joins TRBV2 to TRBJ1-2; no definite D call. The CDR3 is 15 residues long. Trimming stripped 0 bases from V and 7 bases from J, with 15 bases between. Per the germline V gene, CDR1 is SNHLY and CDR2 is FYNNEI. CDR3 protein: CASSEASGIFGGYTF. The CDR3 DNA reads TGTGCCAGCAGTGAAGCCTCCGGGATCTTCGGTGGCTACACCTTC.

Only one count was recorded for this clone. The DNA for the CDR3 is TGTGCCAGCAGCTGGGGTGGTTTGGCAGGGGGGTCCTACGAGCAGTACTTC. This codes for CASSWGGLAGGSYEQYF. The V gene is TRBV13, the J gene TRBJ2-7; D possibly corresponds to TRBD1 (7 bases). V lost 4 bases and J lost 1, with 20 bases in between. The CDR3 has 17 amino acids. CDR1 and CDR2 from the germline V gene are PRHDT and FYEKMQ (reference sequence).